A selection of T cell receptor beta chains follows, all from one sample in a study of blood T cell repertoires in COVID-19. Using immunoSEQ multiplex PCR, the repertoire was profiled, and TCRdb retains in-frame clones only, with some absent. The sample carries approximately 240,000 clones, around 80% recorded once. The specimen was peripheral blood. The source is a woman of 80 years or more with active or convalescent COVID-19. The CDR3 runs from the conserved cysteine through the conserved F or W. D genes are given only for firm matches.

D	V	J	DNA	CDR3
TRBD1	TRBV5-4	TRBJ2-5	TGTGCCAGCAGCAGACAGGGGGCAGAAGAGACCCAGTACTTC	CASSRQGAEETQYF
TRBD1	TRBV12-3/TRBV12-4	TRBJ1-5	TGTGCCAGCAGCCTGACAGGGGATCAGCCCCAGCATTTT	CASSLTGDQPQHF
.	TRBV27	TRBJ2-1	TGTGCCAGCAGTACGGGGTATGAGCAGTTCTTC	CASSTGYEQFF
.	TRBV7-2	TRBJ2-7	TGTGCCAGCAGAACGATTGGGGCGGGGAGCTCCTACGAGCAGTACTTC	CASRTIGAGSSYEQYF
.	TRBV6-2/TRBV6-3	TRBJ1-2	TGTGCCAGCAGTTACTCGAAGTTGGACAATGGCTACACCTTC	CASSYSKLDNGYTF
.	TRBV30	TRBJ2-1	TGTGCCTGGAGATCTCTCCGCAATGAGCAGTTCTTC	CAWRSLRNEQFF
.	TRBV4-3	TRBJ1-2	TGCGCCAGCAGCCAAGATATTGGGGGCCCTAACTATGGCTACACCTTC	CASSQDIGGPNYGYTF
.	TRBV6-1	TRBJ1-6	TGTGCCAGCAGTGCCCCCCCCGGGAGCTCCTATAATTCACCCCTCCACTTT	CASSAPPGSSYNSPLHF
.	TRBV7-2	TRBJ2-1	TGTGCCAGCAGCTTCCTAGCGAGTGAGCAGTTCTTC	CASSFLASEQFF
.	TRBV6-6	TRBJ2-7	TGTGCCAGCAGTTACCCCACGATTGCGGGAATCGACGAGCAGTACTTC	CASSYPTIAGIDEQYF